These 22 T cell receptor beta chains came from one sample sequenced in a study of response to subunit inactivated influenza vaccine. TCRdb ran MiXCR on the RT-PCR reads and lists one entry per CDR3 protein. The table has some 850,000 distinct CDR3 sequences, under 20% seen once; the top ten hold roughly 11%. Sequencing was performed on PBMCs from blood, taken roughly 5 days after vaccination. The receptors derive from a man aged 45-60 years who received an inactivated influenza vaccine.

The chain combines TRBV10-3 with TRBJ2-4; D uncertain. This CDR3 has 15 amino acids. Germline V gives CDR1 ENHRY, CDR2 SYGVKD. V gave up 3 bases and J gave up 0 bases, with 9 bases separating them. The DNA of the CDR3 is TGTGCCATCAGTGACGGGTCGGTAGCCAAAAACATTCAGTACTTC. It translates to CAISDGSVAKNIQYF.

This clonotype turned up a few times. The chain is built from TRBV24-1 and TRBJ2-3; 7 nucleotides align to TRBD1. The CDR3 has 15 residues. Germline assignment: CDR1 KGHDR and CDR2 SFDVKD. With 4 bases clipped from V and 6 bases from J, the junction kept 9 bases outside the gene matches. The CDR3 reads CATSDVTGEGDTQYF. The DNA for the CDR3 is TGTGCCACCAGTGACGTCACAGGGGAAGGGGATACGCAGTATTTT.

The CDR3 DNA follows: TGTGCCAGCAGCCATCCACAGGGGGCCCCCTACGAGCAGTACTTC. Translating it yields CASSHPQGAPYEQYF. The chain combines TRBV7-9 with TRBJ2-7; 9 bases are a match to TRBD1. With V trimmed by 5 bases and J by 2 bases, 7 bases remained unmatched. CDR1 is SEHNR and CDR2 is FQNEAQ in the germline V gene (reference sequence). The CDR3 loop spans 15 amino acids.

The chain is built from TRBV11-2 and TRBJ2-7; perhaps TRBD1 as D (6 bases). The CDR3 consists of 14 residues. CDR1 is SGHAT, CDR2 FQNNGV, per germline. The V and J ends lost 1 base and 9 bases respectively, with 16 bases between them. Written as DNA, the CDR3 is TGTGCCAGCAGCTTAGGCACAGGGCGGTCTGGGCAGTACTTC. It is translated as CASSLGTGRSGQYF.

This clonotype was seen a few times. The CDR3 DNA sequence: TGCAGTGCTAGCAGGGCTGCGAATCAGCCCCAGCATTTT. Translation: CSASRAANQPQHF. The chain combines TRBV20-1 with TRBJ1-5, with D possibly TRBD1 on 5 matching bases. The germline CDR1 and CDR2 sequences are DFQATT and SNEGSKA (reference sequence). This CDR3 comprises 13 residues. V lost 3 bases, J lost 4 bases, and 10 bases lay in between.

This clonotype occurred many times. This chain joins TRBV20-1 and TRBJ1-5; no definite D call. The V end was cut by 6 bases, the J end by 5 bases, with 14 bases between. Germline-derived CDR1 and CDR2 are DFQATT and SNEGSKA (reference sequence). The CDR3 sequence is 13 residues long. The CDR3 reads CSAMTNRDQPQHF. In DNA form, the CDR3 reads TGCAGTGCAATGACGAACAGAGATCAGCCCCAGCATTTT.

This clonotype has just a few counts. The rearrangement uses TRBV7-8 and TRBJ2-7, with D perhaps TRBD1 or TRBD2 (6 bases each). Germline V lookup: CDR1 SGHVS, CDR2 FQNEAQ. This CDR3 is built from 16 residues. Trimming shortened V by 1 base and J by 0 bases, and 13 bases separated the two germline ends. The CDR3 DNA reads TGTGCCAGCAGCTTAGTTACAGGGACTGGCTCCTACGAGCAGTACTTC. Its protein is CASSLVTGTGSYEQYF.

This clonotype was seen only a few times. This chain links TRBV5-1 with TRBJ2-5, with 11 bases that match TRBD2. Per germline, CDR1 SGHRS and CDR2 YFSETQ. The CDR3 contains 14 residues. V gave up 4 bases and J gave up 3 bases; unmatched junction bases: 2. The DNA of the CDR3 is TGCGCCAGCAGCGGGACTAGCGGAGAAGAGACCCAGTACTTC. Its translation is CASSGTSGEETQYF.

The V and J genes are TRBV11-2 and TRBJ2-7; TRBD1 matches 8 bases. V lost 4 bases to trimming and J lost 3 bases; unmatched junction nucleotides: 8. The CDR3 contains 15 residues. Germline loops: CDR1 SGHAT, CDR2 FQNNGV. The DNA for the CDR3 is TGTGCCAGCAGCTCTATGGCCGGACAGGGCTACGAGCAGTACTTC. Translated, it gives CASSSMAGQGYEQYF.

In its sample, this clonotype was seen a few times. This sequence joins TRBV6-1 and TRBJ2-7; TRBD1 aligns across 10 bases. The V and J ends lost 6 bases and 4 bases, in that order; junction bases with no gene match: 6. Germline V gives CDR1 MNHNS, CDR2 SASEGT. This CDR3 spans 14 amino acids. DNA for the CDR3: TGTGCCAGCAGGAAAGACAGGGGGCTGTACGAGCAGTACTTC. This gives the protein CASRKDRGLYEQYF.

This rearrangement joins TRBV4-2 to TRBJ2-6; D tentatively fits TRBD1 or TRBD2 (7 bases each). The CDR3 contains 19 residues. The ends were cut back, 0 bases at V and 0 bases at J, with 15 bases in the middle. Germline V gene sequence: CDR1 LGHNA, CDR2 YNFKEQ. CDR3 nucleotides: TGTGCCAGCAGCCAAGATAGTCGCAGGGGGGGCTCTGGGGCCAACGTCCTGACTTTC. Protein sequence: CASSQDSRRGGSGANVLTF.

V gene TRBV4-2 combines with J gene TRBJ1-4, with D unclear. Germline CDR1 is LGHNA and CDR2 is YNFKEQ. V gave up 0 bases and J gave up 8 bases, with 10 bases separating them. CDR3 size: 14 residues. The CDR3 nucleotides read TGTGCCAGCAGCCAAGATTCATCGAACGAAAAACTGTTTTTT. Its translation is CASSQDSSNEKLFF.

This clonotype was found a few times. The gene calls are TRBV20-1 and TRBJ1-1, with TRBD1 matching over 10 bases. The CDR3 totals 15 residues. Germline assignment: CDR1 DFQATT and CDR2 SNEGSKA (reference sequence). Trimming cost V 0 bases and J 7 bases; bases outside gene matches: 8. CDR3 amino acids: CSARDAGTGVFEAFF. In nucleotides, the CDR3 is TGCAGTGCTAGAGACGCCGGGACAGGGGTTTTTGAAGCTTTCTTT.

V usage is TRBV7-9 and J usage is TRBJ2-7; the D is unclear. V lost 1 base to trimming and J lost 2 bases, with 9 bases between them. Germline CDR1 is SEHNR and CDR2 is FQNEAQ (reference sequence). The CDR3 spans 14 residues. CDR3 in amino acids: CASSLVDATYEQYF. In DNA form, the CDR3 reads TGTGCCAGCAGCTTAGTCGACGCCACCTACGAGCAGTACTTC. Looking up the rest from reference TRBV7-9 and TRBJ2-7 gives the full variable domain: DTGVSQNPRHKITKRGQNVTFRCDPISEHNRLYWYRQTLGQGPEFLTYFQNEAQLEKSRLLSDRFSAERPKGSFSTLEIQRTEQGDSAMYLCASSLVDATYEQYFGPGTRLTVT.

Only a few counts were recorded for this clonotype. This chain connects TRBV2 to TRBJ2-3; 8 bases map to TRBD2. Germline V gives CDR1 SNHLY, CDR2 FYNNEI. This CDR3 has 15 residues. V was clipped by 8 bases and J by 0 bases; unmatched bases: 7. CDR3 protein: CASSRTSRSTDTQYF. As DNA, the CDR3 is TGTGCCAGCTCCCGGACTAGCCGCAGCACAGATACGCAGTATTTT.

The rearrangement links TRBV4-1 to TRBJ2-1; D is possibly TRBD1 (5 bases). V was clipped by 0 bases and J by 7 bases, with 13 bases between them. Germline CDR1 reads MGHRA; CDR2 reads YSYEKL. The CDR3 is 15 amino acids. The chain's CDR3 is CASSQEDTERNEQFF. DNA of the CDR3: TGCGCCAGCAGCCAAGAGGACACCGAGAGGAATGAGCAGTTCTTC.

The rearrangement joins TRBV20-1 to TRBJ2-1; D may correspond to TRBD1 or TRBD2 (5 bases each). In germline, CDR1 is DFQATT, CDR2 SNEGSKA (reference sequence). Trimming took 7 bases from V and 6 from J, leaving 19 bases between them. The CDR3 totals 14 residues. CDR3 residues: CSGFPGRGSNEQFF. The CDR3 region has the DNA TGCAGTGGCTTCCCGGGACGAGGCTCCAATGAGCAGTTCTTC.

V and J are TRBV11-2 and TRBJ2-2; D unresolved. Germline assignment: CDR1 SGHAT and CDR2 FQNNGV. The CDR3 covers 14 residues. Trimming shortened V by 7 bases and J by 4 bases, and 13 bases separated the two germline ends. The CDR3 nucleotides read TGTGCCAGCACCTTGACACGGGTCACCGGGGAGCTGTTTTTT. It translates to CASTLTRVTGELFF.

The rearrangement links TRBV6-5 to TRBJ2-6; 11 bases align to TRBD1. Germline trimming cut 5 bases from V and 17 bases from J; bases unmatched to any gene: 5. This CDR3 has 12 residues. CDR1 MNHEY and CDR2 SVGAGI come from the germline V gene. In DNA, the CDR3 is TGTGCCAGCAGTAGGGGACAGGGGGGAATGACTTTC. This encodes CASSRGQGGMTF.

This clonotype was detected ten times or more. The chain has TRBV20-1 and TRBJ2-3; 8 bases line up with TRBD2. The CDR3 totals 12 residues. With V trimmed by 7 bases and J by 6 bases, 6 bases remained unmatched. Germline CDR1 is DFQATT and CDR2 is SNEGSKA (reference sequence). DNA of the CDR3: TGCAGTGAGAGCGGGAGAGGCGATACGCAGTATTTT. Translated: CSESGRGDTQYF.

The chain recombines TRBV6-1 with TRBJ2-7, with a tentative D call TRBD2 (5 bases). The CDR3 is made up of 14 amino acids. Germline V gene sequence: CDR1 MNHNS, CDR2 SASEGT. The V gene lost 5 bases and the J gene lost 7 bases, with 18 bases spanning the gap. The CDR3 is CASSPPGGLGEQYF. CDR3 in DNA: TGTGCCAGCAGTCCCCCCGGCGGGCTGGGGGAGCAGTACTTC.

In its sample, this clonotype was seen a few times. This sequence joins TRBV29-1 and TRBJ2-5; 7 nucleotides line up with TRBD1. Germline trimming cut 5 bases from V and 2 bases from J; bases unmatched to any gene: 8. The CDR3 has 14 residues. The germline gives CDR1 SQVTM, CDR2 ANQGSEA. In DNA form, the CDR3 reads TGCAGCGTTTTCGGACAGGCTTCTCAAGAGACCCAGTACTTC. It encodes CSVFGQASQETQYF.